What follows are 11 T cell receptor beta chains derived from one specimen sequenced in a study of T-cell memory formation after mild COVID-19. Via MiXCR, TCRdb re-called the 5' RACE reads, giving one row per CDR3 protein. The sample comprises fewer than 500,000 distinct CDR3 sequences, nearly 25% of which are singletons, and under 15% rests with the top ten. The material sequenced was PBMCs or a T cell subset sorted from them (not recorded which). Receptors were obtained from an adult woman who had mild COVID-19 (a few samples of this study predate the infection). Cell type and time point are not known.

The chain recombines TRBV12-3 or TRBV12-4 with TRBJ2-1; a possible D gene is TRBD2 (7 bases). The V end lost 8 bases, the J end lost 2 bases, and 13 bases lay between the germline ends. The CDR3 is 14 residues long. The CDR3, as DNA: TGTGCCAGCCTCAAGGGGGGGGCCTACAATGAGCAGTTCTTC. Protein: CASLKGGAYNEQFF.

This clonotype occurred a few times. The chain couples TRBV29-1 to TRBJ2-1; D perhaps matches TRBD2 (6 bases). From germline, CDR1 is SQVTM and CDR2 ANQGSEA. V was cut by 8 bases and J by 4 bases, with 12 bases left in between. The CDR3 consists of 12 residues. Here the CDR3 reads CSSAGGYNEQFF. For the CDR3, the DNA is TGCAGCTCAGCGGGTGGGTACAATGAGCAGTTCTTC.

The chain has TRBV7-6 and TRBJ2-1; weak D call: TRBD2 (5 bases). CDR3 length: 15 amino acids. Germline-derived CDR1 and CDR2 are SGHVS and FNYEAQ. V gave up 5 bases and J gave up 4 bases, with 15 bases separating them. CDR3 nucleotides: TGTGCCAGCAGCCCCCGACGGGGAGATTACAATGAGCAGTTCTTC. It translates to CASSPRRGDYNEQFF.

V and J are TRBV7-9 and TRBJ1-5; 7 bases map to TRBD1. Per germline, CDR1 SEHNR and CDR2 FQNEAQ (reference sequence). The CDR3 has 16 amino acids. V was clipped by 1 base and J by 5 bases; unmatched bases: 8. The CDR3 reads CASSLGRQGRDQPQHF. The CDR3 DNA reads as TGTGCCAGCAGCTTAGGGCGACAGGGAAGGGATCAGCCCCAGCATTTT.

A few counts support this clonotype. DNA of the CDR3: TGTGCCAGCAGTGTGACAGATAGCAATCAGCCCCAGCATTTT. Its protein is CASSVTDSNQPQHF. The rearrangement joins TRBV2 to TRBJ1-5, with D tentatively TRBD1 (5 bases). The germline V and J ends were trimmed by 4 bases and 0 bases, with 7 bases remaining between them. CDR1 is SNHLY and CDR2 is FYNNEI in the germline V gene. The length of the CDR3 is 14 residues.

This chain uses TRBV7-9 with TRBJ1-1; the D is unclear. CDR1 is SEHNR, CDR2 FQNEAQ, per germline (reference sequence). This CDR3 contains 12 residues. V lost 7 bases and J 5 bases, leaving 11 bases between the germline ends. CDR3 DNA: TGTGCCAGCACCCCAAGCCCTACTGAAGCTTTCTTT. Translating gives CASTPSPTEAFF.

There are a few counts of this clonotype. The J gene is TRBJ2-5, the V gene TRBV11-2; 8 bases are a match to TRBD2. Unmatched junction bases numbered 19, after V lost 8 bases and J lost 5 bases. This CDR3 spans 17 amino acids. Germline values: CDR1 SGHAT, CDR2 FQNNGV. Here the CDR3 DNA reads TGTGCCAGCCTGGAAGCCAGCGGGAGATCGCCGGGGGAGACCCAGTACTTC. Its protein product is CASLEASGRSPGETQYF.

The V and J genes are TRBV19 and TRBJ2-4; no reliable D call. In germline, CDR1 is LNHDA, CDR2 SQIVND (reference sequence). Trimming shortened V by 5 bases and J by 0 bases, and 14 bases separated the two germline ends. This CDR3 has 16 residues. The CDR3 sequence is CASSPLARLAKNIQYF. The CDR3 DNA follows: TGTGCCAGTAGTCCACTTGCCCGTTTAGCCAAAAACATTCAGTACTTC.

The J gene is TRBJ2-5, the V gene TRBV5-1; unclear D gene. Germline CDR1 SGHRS, CDR2 YFSETQ. This CDR3 is 14 amino acids long. The V and J ends lost 1 base and 5 bases respectively, with 12 bases between them. The CDR3 is CASSLRPKGETQYF. DNA for the CDR3: TGCGCCAGCAGCTTGAGACCCAAAGGGGAGACCCAGTACTTC. Variable domain in full (rest from reference TRBV5-1 and TRBJ2-5): KAGVTQTPRYLIKTRGQQVTLSCSPISGHRSVSWYQQTPGQGLQFLFEYFSETQRNKGNFPGRFSGRQFSNSRSEMNVSTLELGDSALYLCASSLRPKGETQYFGPGTRLLVL.

The rearrangement uses TRBV11-2 and TRBJ2-7; 10 bases match TRBD2. The CDR3 consists of 16 residues. Per germline, CDR1 SGHAT and CDR2 FQNNGV. J lost 0 bases, V lost 3 bases, and 5 bases had no gene match. The CDR3 sequence is CASSFGAGGTSYEQYF. CDR3 bases: TGTGCCAGCAGCTTCGGAGCGGGGGGGACCTCCTACGAGCAGTACTTC.

The rearrangement uses TRBV5-6 and TRBJ1-5; no firm D call. CDR1 is SGHDT, CDR2 YYEEEE, per germline. This CDR3 contains 14 residues. Trimming stripped 2 bases from V and 4 bases from J, with 10 bases between. CDR3 bases: TGTGCCAGCAGCTTCGGGCCTCAAAATCAGCCCCAGCATTTT. The encoded protein is CASSFGPQNQPQHF.